This is a list of T cell receptor beta chains from one sample in a study of beta chain features in type 1 diabetes. Profiling relied on immunoSEQ multiplex PCR, and the TCRdb table lists in-frame clones only, not all of them. Found here are a few hundred thousand clones, around 12% of them singletons; the top ten hold approximately 0.015%. The specimen was naive CD4+ T cells from blood. The receptors were sampled from a man younger than 35 in good health. Each CDR3 is given with its conserved first and last residue. Clone size, where shown, is once, few, many, or a class for clones that have expanded.

j_call: TRBJ2-5; clone_size: few; v_call: TRBV4-3; cdr3_aa: CASSRQGDGETQYF
j_call: TRBJ2-5; clone_size: NA; v_call: TRBV6-1; cdr3_aa: CASSDNPTGIQETQYF
j_call: TRBJ2-7; clone_size: few; v_call: TRBV4-3; cdr3_aa: CASSPGPPGQESYEQYF
j_call: TRBJ1-2; clone_size: NA; v_call: TRBV7-2; cdr3_aa: CASSAGLYGYTF
j_call: TRBJ2-3; clone_size: NA; v_call: TRBV28; cdr3_aa: CASSSAGTGGTDTQYF
j_call: TRBJ1-4; clone_size: NA; v_call: TRBV10-3; cdr3_aa: CAIRDSFNEKLFF
j_call: TRBJ1-5; clone_size: few; v_call: TRBV28; cdr3_aa: CASSSGQGKDQPQHF
j_call: TRBJ2-7; clone_size: NA; v_call: TRBV28; cdr3_aa: CASSPRGYEQYF
j_call: TRBJ2-1; clone_size: NA; v_call: TRBV4-2; cdr3_aa: CASSGRIGSEQFF
j_call: TRBJ2-1; clone_size: NA; v_call: TRBV30; cdr3_aa: CAWSRDYNEQFF
j_call: TRBJ1-1; clone_size: NA; v_call: TRBV19; cdr3_aa: CASSRGQGQAMNTEAFF
j_call: TRBJ1-3; clone_size: NA; v_call: TRBV11-1; cdr3_aa: CASSLTRGSRNTIYF
j_call: TRBJ2-3; clone_size: NA; v_call: TRBV27; cdr3_aa: CASSAGWNTDTQYF
j_call: TRBJ1-1; clone_size: few; v_call: TRBV7-2; cdr3_aa: CASSLTHTGTGSEAFF
j_call: TRBJ2-3; clone_size: few; v_call: TRBV18; cdr3_aa: CASSPATSGSSTDTQYF
j_call: TRBJ1-2; clone_size: NA; v_call: TRBV28; cdr3_aa: CASGQNYGYTF
j_call: TRBJ1-5; clone_size: NA; v_call: TRBV18; cdr3_aa: CASSSTGGEVQPQHF
j_call: TRBJ2-7; clone_size: NA; v_call: TRBV9; cdr3_aa: CASSVGGVGSGYEQYF
j_call: TRBJ2-3; clone_size: few; v_call: TRBV7-9; cdr3_aa: CASSLISGGRADTQYF
j_call: TRBJ2-3; clone_size: few; v_call: TRBV11-1; cdr3_aa: CASSLVWQITDTQYF
j_call: TRBJ2-7; clone_size: NA; v_call: TRBV11-2; cdr3_aa: CASSTRTSGYEQYF
j_call: TRBJ2-5; clone_size: NA; v_call: TRBV19; cdr3_aa: CASSGGETQYF
j_call: TRBJ2-7; clone_size: NA; v_call: TRBV28; cdr3_aa: CASSPTTSGRAGEQYF
j_call: TRBJ1-2; clone_size: few; v_call: TRBV28; cdr3_aa: CASRAGQGSYGYTF
j_call: TRBJ1-1; clone_size: NA; v_call: TRBV6-6; cdr3_aa: CASNPSTQRGEAFF
j_call: TRBJ2-5; clone_size: NA; v_call: TRBV28; cdr3_aa: CASRPTVQETQYF
j_call: TRBJ2-7; clone_size: few; v_call: TRBV7-8; cdr3_aa: CASSLPGTSGISSYEQYF
j_call: TRBJ1-1; clone_size: NA; v_call: TRBV7-9; cdr3_aa: CASSRDTEAFF
j_call: TRBJ2-5; clone_size: NA; v_call: TRBV7-8; cdr3_aa: CASSPNGQGETQYF
j_call: TRBJ2-3; clone_size: few; v_call: TRBV5-1; cdr3_aa: CASSNLGRDTQYF
j_call: TRBJ2-7; clone_size: few; v_call: TRBV6-5; cdr3_aa: CASRTSGSFGEQYF
j_call: TRBJ2-3; clone_size: NA; v_call: TRBV27; cdr3_aa: CASNVAGGRTDTQYF
j_call: TRBJ2-3; clone_size: few; v_call: TRBV7-9; cdr3_aa: CASTYSTDTQYF
j_call: TRBJ2-3; clone_size: few; v_call: TRBV7-2; cdr3_aa: CASREVGGSTDTQYF
j_call: TRBJ1-2; clone_size: NA; v_call: TRBV30; cdr3_aa: CAWSVQNYGYTF
j_call: TRBJ2-1; clone_size: NA; v_call: TRBV6-5; cdr3_aa: CASRSRLAGYNEQFF
j_call: TRBJ2-7; clone_size: NA; v_call: TRBV6-6; cdr3_aa: CASSVDREVHEQYF
j_call: TRBJ2-2; clone_size: few; v_call: TRBV4-2; cdr3_aa: CASSQKDRGRDTGELFF
j_call: TRBJ1-1; clone_size: few; v_call: TRBV5-4; cdr3_aa: CASSIGQGAMNTEAFF
j_call: TRBJ2-6; clone_size: few; v_call: TRBV6-5; cdr3_aa: CASSLASGANVLTF
j_call: TRBJ2-2; clone_size: NA; v_call: TRBV5-1; cdr3_aa: CASSLAQVPGGELFF
j_call: TRBJ2-3; clone_size: few; v_call: TRBV4-3; cdr3_aa: CASSQDWGGTGPPLTDTQYF
j_call: TRBJ2-3; clone_size: NA; v_call: TRBV28; cdr3_aa: CASRPSRGTDTQYF
j_call: TRBJ2-5; clone_size: NA; v_call: TRBV5-4; cdr3_aa: CASSSGTGGEETQYF
j_call: TRBJ2-1; clone_size: few; v_call: TRBV9; cdr3_aa: CASSRTGGALRIHSNEQFF
j_call: TRBJ1-1; clone_size: NA; v_call: TRBV4-1; cdr3_aa: CASSHMRLMNTEAFF
j_call: TRBJ1-3; clone_size: few; v_call: TRBV15; cdr3_aa: CATSSGISGNTIYF
j_call: TRBJ1-2; clone_size: few; v_call: TRBV7-9; cdr3_aa: CASSPIRGKGYTF
j_call: TRBJ2-2; clone_size: NA; v_call: TRBV5-4; cdr3_aa: CASSLGQGGTGELFF
j_call: TRBJ2-1; clone_size: few; v_call: TRBV5-1; cdr3_aa: CASSPDLRLAATEQFF
j_call: TRBJ2-5; clone_size: few; v_call: TRBV28; cdr3_aa: CASIGSGETQYF
j_call: TRBJ2-7; clone_size: NA; v_call: TRBV10-3; cdr3_aa: CAISTGSYEQYF
j_call: TRBJ2-7; clone_size: NA; v_call: TRBV5-1; cdr3_aa: CASSSDNSYEQYF